The rows below give T cell receptor beta chains drawn from one sample of a study of T-cell reconstitution after alpha-beta-depleted transplantation in children. TCRdb independently ran MiXCR on the PCR reads; one entry per CDR3 protein. This table holds around 530,000 distinct CDR3 sequences, 30% to 35% found once. The sequences come from PBMCs from the stem cell graft donor, collected from the stem cell graft. The receptors originated from a human donor who donated a stem cell graft to a child with aplastic anemia. Both conserved end residues are trimmed from each CDR3. Fields, in order: V gene, clone size, CDR3 protein. Not every row has a clone size; where given, it reads once, few, many or a size class.

v_call: TRBV7-2; clone_size: NA; cdr3_aa: ASSFPLWNQLNTEAF
v_call: TRBV6-5; clone_size: NA; cdr3_aa: ASSLMDSFNEQF
v_call: TRBV18; clone_size: NA; cdr3_aa: ASSRDRGGPEQY
v_call: TRBV7-2; clone_size: NA; cdr3_aa: ASSPASSSYNEQF
v_call: TRBV27; clone_size: NA; cdr3_aa: ASSFGTGGTGELF
v_call: TRBV27; clone_size: few; cdr3_aa: ASSLKGQSSYEQY
v_call: TRBV18; clone_size: few; cdr3_aa: ASSRTSGTNTGELF
v_call: TRBV7-2; clone_size: NA; cdr3_aa: ASSWAGTRTDAQF
v_call: TRBV29-1; clone_size: NA; cdr3_aa: SVLDQSVSGANVLT
v_call: TRBV7-9; clone_size: NA; cdr3_aa: ASSPPDVRDGYT
v_call: TRBV5-5; clone_size: NA; cdr3_aa: ASSLAGLSVYEQY
v_call: TRBV5-1; clone_size: NA; cdr3_aa: ASSLRQRNTEAF
v_call: TRBV29-1; clone_size: NA; cdr3_aa: SVWDSGDGYT
v_call: TRBV12-3/TRBV12-4; clone_size: NA; cdr3_aa: ASSPTGTSGNTIY
v_call: TRBV24-1; clone_size: NA; cdr3_aa: ATSDPGLAGGLNEQF
v_call: TRBV5-1; clone_size: NA; cdr3_aa: ASSEGLLVGTDTQY
v_call: TRBV4-1; clone_size: NA; cdr3_aa: ASSQDGTRATNEKLF
v_call: TRBV11-2; clone_size: NA; cdr3_aa: ASSLYRVEQY
v_call: TRBV9; clone_size: NA; cdr3_aa: ASSVVLAPRSEQF
v_call: TRBV7-2; clone_size: few; cdr3_aa: ASSLWTSAGELF
v_call: TRBV7-2; clone_size: NA; cdr3_aa: ASSLAFRGAEAF
v_call: TRBV29-1; clone_size: few; cdr3_aa: SVALGGTEAF
v_call: TRBV5-1; clone_size: few; cdr3_aa: ASSLVREEETQY
v_call: TRBV7-3; clone_size: NA; cdr3_aa: ASSLSSGFSYNEQF
v_call: TRBV6-5; clone_size: few; cdr3_aa: ASSYSSGGPGGYT
v_call: TRBV6-5; clone_size: NA; cdr3_aa: ASSYPGAAYGYT
v_call: TRBV4-3; clone_size: NA; cdr3_aa: ASSQDYVGGPYNEQF
v_call: TRBV11-3; clone_size: NA; cdr3_aa: ASTGAGAISYNEQF
v_call: TRBV7-2; clone_size: few; cdr3_aa: ASSLTFGLAGEEQY
v_call: TRBV19; clone_size: NA; cdr3_aa: ASRRDRANEKLF
v_call: TRBV5-1; clone_size: few; cdr3_aa: ASRDSVATNEKLF
v_call: TRBV6-1; clone_size: few; cdr3_aa: ASSRTSARFEQY
v_call: TRBV7-2; clone_size: few; cdr3_aa: ASSPNPAGELF
v_call: TRBV6-2/TRBV6-3; clone_size: NA; cdr3_aa: ASSYLVTYEQY
v_call: TRBV6-1; clone_size: NA; cdr3_aa: ASRPRTSGRGSYNEQF
v_call: TRBV12-3/TRBV12-4; clone_size: few; cdr3_aa: ASSKYYEQY
v_call: TRBV7-2; clone_size: few; cdr3_aa: ASRRTGGGDGYT
v_call: TRBV18; clone_size: NA; cdr3_aa: ASSPRSDTSTDTQY
v_call: TRBV28; clone_size: NA; cdr3_aa: ASRPLPGGRGTDTQY
v_call: TRBV20-1; clone_size: NA; cdr3_aa: SARGLRGNTIY
v_call: TRBV7-2; clone_size: few; cdr3_aa: ASSRDSSGGYGYT
v_call: TRBV18; clone_size: few; cdr3_aa: ASSPANTEAF
v_call: TRBV4-3; clone_size: once; cdr3_aa: ASSQDLAGRRTDTQY
v_call: TRBV2; clone_size: few; cdr3_aa: ASGWGANNYGYT
v_call: TRBV9; clone_size: few; cdr3_aa: ASSVVGGEQF
v_call: TRBV28; clone_size: NA; cdr3_aa: ASSSLRSGGDSV